These 19 T cell receptor beta chains were sequenced from one sample in a study of T cells in Graves' hyperthyroidism and ophthalmopathy. It was RNA transcripts that yielded the amplified TCR beta CDR3 regions. An initial round of RT-PCR targeting the TCR CDR3 relied on the HTBI primer set. MiXCR, applied by TCRdb to the multiplex PCR reads, yields one record per CDR3 protein. Among about 400,000 distinct CDR3 sequences listed, more than 20% were seen once. Sequencing was carried out using blood. These receptors originate from a man aged 45-65 years with Graves' hyperthyroidism.

This clonotype appeared a few times. This sequence joins TRBV6-5 and TRBJ1-1, with D possibly TRBD1 on 5 matching bases. The CDR3 covers 14 residues. V was trimmed by 0 bases and J by 5 bases, leaving 10 bases between them. Germline assignment: CDR1 MNHEY and CDR2 SVGAGI. The CDR3 region has the DNA TGTGCCAGCAGTTACTCGGACACGAGTACTGAAGCTTTCTTT. It codes for CASSYSDTSTEAFF.

This clonotype appeared a few times. This chain links TRBV28 with TRBJ2-2; the match to TRBD2 covers 7 bases. The germline CDR1 and CDR2 sequences are MDHEN and SYDVKM. The CDR3 runs 14 residues. J was trimmed by 7 bases and V by 3 bases; bases with no gene match: 5. The CDR3 protein is CASSFGGTGGELFF. The DNA of the CDR3 is TGTGCCAGCAGTTTCGGGGGGACGGGCGGGGAGCTGTTTTTT.

The V call is TRBV24-1, the J call TRBJ2-5, with D perhaps matching TRBD1 (6 bases). V lost 5 bases and J 5 bases, leaving 20 bases between the germline ends. Germline V gene data show CDR1 as KGHDR and CDR2 as SFDVKD. The CDR3 runs 16 residues. The CDR3 region has the DNA TGTGCCACCAGTGGTAATAAGAGTCCAGGGGAGGAGACCCAGTACTTC. It is translated as CATSGNKSPGEETQYF.

In its sample, this clonotype was seen many times. The chain employs TRBV11-2 and TRBJ2-7; no definite D call. The CDR3 loop spans 13 amino acids. Germline V gives CDR1 SGHAT, CDR2 FQNNGV. V lost 1 base, J lost 1 base, and 5 bases lay in between. CDR3 DNA sequence: TGTGCCAGCAGCTTAGTTACGTCCTACGAGCAGTACTTC. Translating gives CASSLVTSYEQYF.

The chain recombines TRBV6-1 with TRBJ1-1; D is possibly TRBD1 (6 bases). Germline CDR1 MNHNS, CDR2 SASEGT. The CDR3 has 11 residues. Trimming took 6 bases from V and 11 from J, leaving 13 bases between them. Here the CDR3 reads CASRATGNAFF. The CDR3 nucleotides read TGTGCCAGCAGAGCTACAGGGAATGCTTTCTTT.

The gene calls are TRBV5-1 and TRBJ2-7, with 8 bases aligning to TRBD2. The CDR3 is made up of 15 amino acids. The V and J ends lost 3 bases and 1 base, in that order; junction bases with no gene match: 6. Germline lookup yields CDR1 SGHRS and CDR2 YFSETQ. Here the CDR3 DNA reads TGCGCCAGCAGCTCAGCGGGAGCCACATCCTACGAGCAGTACTTC. This codes for CASSSAGATSYEQYF.

This clonotype was observed at least ten times. The chain employs TRBV12-3 or TRBV12-4 and TRBJ2-3; D remains unclear. The CDR3 has 14 residues. Trimming left V 4 bases short and J 2 bases short, with 10 bases between. The CDR3 DNA follows: TGTGCCAGCAGTTCCGACACCCACACAGATACGCAGTATTTT. Protein: CASSSDTHTDTQYF.

The chain has TRBV6-1 and TRBJ2-1, with D perhaps being TRBD1 or TRBD2 (6 bases each). The CDR3 consists of 13 residues. Germline CDR1 is MNHNS and CDR2 is SASEGT. The V end was cut by 2 bases, the J end by 15 bases, with 17 bases between. The CDR3 bases are TGTGCCAGCAGTGAAAGGGGGGTCCTATTTGGGTTCTTC. Residues: CASSERGVLFGFF.

This chain uses TRBV5-5 with TRBJ1-2; 8 bases match TRBD1. The V segment lost 0 bases and the J segment 8 bases; nucleotides outside the gene matches: 6. The germline V gene encodes CDR1 SGHKS and CDR2 YYEKEE (reference sequence). This CDR3 is built from 14 residues. Here the CDR3 DNA reads TGTGCCAGCAGCTTGGCCGGGACAGGTGTAGGCTACACCTTC. This translates into CASSLAGTGVGYTF.

This clonotype was seen only a few times. This chain connects TRBV9 to TRBJ2-5; no firm D call. The V end lost 5 bases, the J end lost 1 base, and 12 bases lay between the germline ends. CDR1 and CDR2 from the germline V gene are SGDLS and YYNGEE. The CDR3 runs to 14 residues. The CDR3 loop is CASSYSTPQETQYF. CDR3 bases: TGTGCCAGCAGTTACAGCACACCCCAAGAGACCCAGTACTTC.

The chain links TRBV5-1 to TRBJ2-2; 7 nucleotides line up with TRBD2. The germline CDR1 and CDR2 sequences are SGHRS and YFSETQ. The CDR3 extends over 15 amino acids. Trimming removed 3 bases from V and 7 bases from J; junction bases left unmatched: 9. CDR3 protein: CASSSFSGLIGELFF. CDR3 sequence (DNA): TGCGCCAGCAGCTCATTTAGCGGGCTTATCGGGGAGCTGTTTTTT. The full variable domain, its missing parts supplied by reference TRBV5-1 and TRBJ2-2, is KAGVTQTPRYLIKTRGQQVTLSCSPISGHRSVSWYQQTPGQGLQFLFEYFSETQRNKGNFPGRFSGRQFSNSRSEMNVSTLELGDSALYLCASSSFSGLIGELFFGEGSRLTVL.

This clonotype was observed many times. CDR3 nucleotide sequence: TGTGCCAGCAGCTTAACGTGGGCCGGGGAGCAGTTCTTC. It is translated as CASSLTWAGEQFF. The gene calls are TRBV7-3 and TRBJ2-1; D is uncertain. The CDR3 runs to 13 residues. The germline V and J ends were trimmed by 0 bases and 10 bases, with 10 bases remaining between them. Per germline, CDR1 SGHTA and CDR2 FQGTGA.

The J gene is TRBJ2-3, the V gene TRBV6-1; D tentatively reads TRBD1 or TRBD2 (5 bases each). Germline V CDR1 and CDR2: MNHNS, SASEGT. The V and J ends lost 5 bases and 6 bases respectively, with 15 bases between them. This CDR3 spans 14 amino acids. The CDR3 DNA reads TGTGCCAGCAGTAGAGCCGGGGCCAGGGATACGCAGTATTTT. Amino acid sequence: CASSRAGARDTQYF.

Notes on this clonotype: This clone may be a read error of a much larger clone one base away. The chain employs TRBV30 and TRBJ1-5, with unresolved D. CDR1 and CDR2 (germline): GTSNPN, SVGIG (reference sequence). This CDR3 region has 14 residues. CDR3 nucleotide sequence: TGTGCCTGGAGCCGACAATTTGAGGATCAGCCCCAGCGTTTT. This codes for CAWSRQFEDQPQRF. The variable domain in full, completed from reference TRBV30 and TRBJ1-5, reads SQTIHQWPATLVQPVGSPLSLECTVEGTSNPNLYWYRQAAGRGLQLLFYSVGIGQISSEVPQNLSASRPQDRQFILSSKKLLLSDSGFYLCAWSRQFEDQPQRFGDGTRLSIL.

This clonotype came up a few times. CDR3 bases: TGTGCCAGCTTAGGGTCCTCCTCTGGAAACACCATATATTTT. Translating gives CASLGSSSGNTIYF. The chain combines TRBV28 with TRBJ1-3, with D hard to call. There are 14 residues in the CDR3. V dropped 8 bases and J dropped 0 bases, with 11 bases sitting between them. Germline V gene sequence: CDR1 MDHEN, CDR2 SYDVKM.

This clonotype was found many times. V usage is TRBV6-1 and J usage is TRBJ2-5, with a possible D match to TRBD1 (6 bases). Looked up from germline, CDR1 is MNHNS and CDR2 is SASEGT. The CDR3 has 15 amino acids. Trimming removed 6 bases from V and 3 bases from J, with 17 bases in between. This CDR3 is CASSEPGTLEETQYF. The CDR3 coding sequence is TGTGCCAGCAGCGAGCCCGGGACATTAGAAGAGACCCAGTACTTC.

The V and J genes are TRBV7-8 and TRBJ2-7, with 15 bases that match TRBD2. The length of the CDR3 is 16 residues. Germline V lookup: CDR1 SGHVS, CDR2 FQNEAQ. V lost 5 bases, J lost 1 base, and 3 bases stayed unmatched. The CDR3 DNA reads as TGTGCCAGCAGCGGGGGGACTAGCGGGAGGTCCTACGAGCAGTACTTC. Amino acid sequence: CASSGGTSGRSYEQYF.

This clonotype was found a few times. J is TRBJ2-5 and V is TRBV7-3; D possibly matches TRBD1 or TRBD2 (6 bases each). Germline assignment: CDR1 SGHTA and CDR2 FQGTGA. The germline V and J ends were trimmed by 4 bases and 5 bases, with 14 bases remaining between them. There are 14 residues in the CDR3. CDR3 sequence (DNA): TGTGCCAGCAGCTCGGACGGGGGCAGCGAGACCCAGTACTTC. Its protein is CASSSDGGSETQYF.

This clonotype has a count of ten or more. V usage is TRBV28 and J usage is TRBJ2-4, with D possibly being TRBD1 (5 bases). Trimming cost V 10 bases and J 7 bases, with 20 bases left between them. The germline CDR1 and CDR2 sequences are MDHEN and SYDVKM. The CDR3 has 14 amino acids. CDR3 DNA sequence: TGTGCCACAACTCTCTCGCAGCAGGGTAACATTCAGTACTTC. Amino acids: CATTLSQQGNIQYF.